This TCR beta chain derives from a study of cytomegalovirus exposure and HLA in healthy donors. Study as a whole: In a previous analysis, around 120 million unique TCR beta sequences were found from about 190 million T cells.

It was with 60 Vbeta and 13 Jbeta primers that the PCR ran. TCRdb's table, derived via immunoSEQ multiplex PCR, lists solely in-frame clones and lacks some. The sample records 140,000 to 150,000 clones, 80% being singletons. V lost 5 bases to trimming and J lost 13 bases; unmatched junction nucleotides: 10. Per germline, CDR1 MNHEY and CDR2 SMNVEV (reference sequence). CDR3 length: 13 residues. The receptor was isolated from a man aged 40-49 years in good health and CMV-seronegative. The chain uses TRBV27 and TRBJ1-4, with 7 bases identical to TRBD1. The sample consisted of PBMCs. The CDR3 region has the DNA TGTGCCAGCAGTCTTACTTCGGACAGGTCACTGTTTTTT. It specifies CASSLTSDRSLFF.